The clone carrying this T cell receptor beta chain was observed at least ten times. Its specificity is not known. The data are from a study of T cells in Graves' hyperthyroidism and ophthalmopathy. Study-level results: Progression to ophthalmopathy was predicted a median of 6.5 months early.

The source material, RNA transcripts, was used to amplify TCR beta CDR3 regions. A first-round RT-PCR of the TCR CDR3 used the HTBI primer set. TCRdb reprocessed the multiplex PCR reads with MiXCR, giving one entry per CDR3 protein. The data show fewer than 650,000 distinct CDR3 sequences, with roughly 13% seen just once and roughly 5.7% held by the top ten. Germline V gene lookup returns CDR1 MDHEN and CDR2 SYDVKM. Trimming took 5 bases from V and 6 from J; bases not matched to a gene: 5. The CDR3 totals 15 residues. Material for sequencing was blood. The gene calls are TRBV28 and TRBJ1-4, with 11 bases identical to TRBD1. This clonotype originated in a woman aged 30 to 39 with Graves' hyperthyroidism that later progressed to Graves' ophthalmopathy. CDR3 bases: TGTGCCAGCAGTAACGGACAGGGGGCTGATGAAAAACTGTTTTTT. Its protein product is CASSNGQGADEKLFF.